This TCR beta chain was captured in a study of blood T cell repertoires in COVID-19. Study at large: Whether acute or convalescent, the COVID-19 samples came from the United States, Italy and Spain. In each case, the material was cDNA or gDNA derived from T cells, B-cell-depleted T cells, or PBMCs.

CDR1 LGHDT and CDR2 YNNKEL come from the germline V gene (reference sequence). Trimming removed 1 base from V and 6 bases from J, with 12 bases in between. The CDR3 has 14 residues. In the original workflow: Reference gene primer amplification gave nucleated cell count estimates. The protocol was immunoSEQ multiplex PCR, while the TCRdb copy is restricted to in-frame clones and leaves out a portion. V and J calls and clone size are copied from that table; D and trimming were computed from the DNA. The sample carries fewer than 450,000 clones, around 90% recorded once. The study recruited people aged about 18 to 95 years across around 24 US areas.

This clonotype was sampled from a middle-aged woman with acute COVID-19. The chain is built from TRBV3-1 (or the pseudogene TRBV3-2) and TRBJ1-1; D not resolved. The sample consisted of PBMCs or T cells enriched from blood (not recorded which). CDR3 coding DNA: TGTGCCAGCAGCCAAGGAACCCTTCGGTCTGAAGCTTTCTTT. Its protein product is CASSQGTLRSEAFF.